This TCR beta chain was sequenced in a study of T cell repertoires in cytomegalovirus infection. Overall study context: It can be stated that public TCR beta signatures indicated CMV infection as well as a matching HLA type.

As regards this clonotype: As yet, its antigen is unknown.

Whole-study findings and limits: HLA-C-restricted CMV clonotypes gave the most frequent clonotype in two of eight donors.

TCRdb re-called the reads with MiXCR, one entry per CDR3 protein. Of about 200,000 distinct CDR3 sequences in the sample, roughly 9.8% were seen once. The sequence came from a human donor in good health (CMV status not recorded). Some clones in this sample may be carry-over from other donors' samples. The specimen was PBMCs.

The DNA for the CDR3 is TGTGCCAGCAGAGAACAGGGGAGCACTGAAGCTTTCTTT. This gives the protein CASREQGSTEAFF. The chain is built from TRBV7-4 and TRBJ1-1; 7 positions match TRBD1. The CDR3 is 13 amino acids. J was trimmed by 4 bases and V by 6 bases; bases with no gene match: 5. Germline-derived CDR1 and CDR2 are SGHVT and SQSDAQ.